This T cell receptor (beta chain) is from a study of control samples from healthy donors and cancer patients. Here immunoSEQ multiplex PCR was the method, and the copy in TCRdb shows in-frame clones only, minus some. The sample carries approximately 100,000 clones, 80% to 95% recorded once. Germline V gives CDR1 MNHEY, CDR2 SVGAGI. Trimming took off 4 bases at V and 4 bases at J, with 16 bases between the two ends. CDR3 length: 15 residues. The sequence derives from a human donor in good health. The donor label of this sample is uncertain. The chain recombines TRBV6-5 with TRBJ1-2; the D is unclear. The sequencing input was blood. CDR3 sequence reads: CASSSPGESAYGYTF. The CDR3 nucleotides read TGTGCCAGCAGTTCCCCCGGGGAATCGGCCTATGGCTACACCTTC.